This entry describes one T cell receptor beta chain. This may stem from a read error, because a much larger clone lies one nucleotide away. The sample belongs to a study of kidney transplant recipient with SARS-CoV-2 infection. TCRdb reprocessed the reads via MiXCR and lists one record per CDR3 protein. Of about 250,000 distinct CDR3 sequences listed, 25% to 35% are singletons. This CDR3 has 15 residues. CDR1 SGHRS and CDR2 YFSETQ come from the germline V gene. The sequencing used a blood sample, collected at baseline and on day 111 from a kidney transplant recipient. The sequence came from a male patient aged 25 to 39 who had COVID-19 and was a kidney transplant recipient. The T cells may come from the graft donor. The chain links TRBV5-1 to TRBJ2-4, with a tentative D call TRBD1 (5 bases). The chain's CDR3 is CASSLVGVDADIQHF. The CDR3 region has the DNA TGCGCCAGCAGCTTGGTCGGTGTCGACGCGGACATTCAGCACTTC.